Listed below are T cell receptor beta chains from one sample, sequenced in a study of cytomegalovirus exposure and HLA in healthy donors. Measured with immunoSEQ multiplex PCR; TCRdb has only the in-frame clones, and not every one. The sample contains some 150,000 clones, just under 65% of which appear only once. Material: PBMCs. The receptors were gathered from a woman in her fifties or sixties in good health and CMV-seropositive. The CDR3 runs from the conserved cysteine through the conserved F or W. A D gene is named only where the DNA matches it firmly. Clone size is given for some rows only: seen once, a few or many times, or a class if the clone is expanded.

V gene	D gene	clone size	J gene	CDR3 protein	CDR3 DNA
TRBV27	.	.	TRBJ2-5	CASSPWGSGSQGTQYF	TGTGCCAGCAGTCCTTGGGGTAGCGGGTCACAGGGGACCCAGTACTTC
TRBV2	.	.	TRBJ2-5	CASGRAETQYF	TGTGCCAGCGGCAGGGCTGAGACCCAGTACTTC
TRBV10-3	.	few	TRBJ1-2	CAINPRRGEKDYGYTF	TGTGCCATCAATCCCCGGCGGGGGGAGAAGGACTATGGCTACACCTTC
TRBV28	TRBD2	.	TRBJ2-3	CASSFISGRDTQYF	TGTGCCAGCAGTTTTATCAGCGGGAGGGATACGCAGTATTTT
TRBV5-1	TRBD2	few	TRBJ2-3	CASSIAGGPGDTQYF	TGCGCCAGCAGCATAGCGGGAGGGCCTGGCGATACGCAGTATTTT
TRBV7-9	TRBD1	.	TRBJ2-7	CASGWTGAYEQYF	TGTGCCAGCGGGTGGACAGGGGCCTACGAGCAGTACTTC
TRBV7-9	.	few	TRBJ2-1	CASSLGTLTRSNEQFF	TGTGCCAGCAGCTTAGGGACCCTCACTAGATCCAATGAGCAGTTCTTC
TRBV7-8	TRBD2	.	TRBJ2-5	CASSLETSGSGTQYF	TGTGCCAGCAGCTTAGAAACTAGCGGGAGCGGTACCCAGTACTTC
TRBV4-2	TRBD2	.	TRBJ2-7	CASSLERGSYEQYF	TGTGCCAGCAGCCTCGAGCGGGGGTCCTACGAGCAGTACTTC
TRBV27	.	.	TRBJ2-1	CASRETTYNEQFF	TGTGCCAGCCGGGAGACGACCTACAATGAGCAGTTCTTC
TRBV6-6	.	.	TRBJ1-2	CASSKDISGYTF	TGTGCCAGCAGTAAGGACATTAGTGGCTACACCTTC
TRBV7-3	.	.	TRBJ1-2	CASSRTFNGYTF	TGTGCCAGCAGCCGGACTTTTAATGGCTACACCTTC
TRBV9	.	.	TRBJ1-1	CASSVGQTNTEAFF	TGTGCCAGCAGCGTAGGACAAACTAACACTGAAGCTTTCTTT
TRBV5-1	TRBD2	.	TRBJ2-1	CASSPLSSGSWYEQFF	TGCGCCAGCAGCCCGCTCTCTAGCGGGAGCTGGTATGAGCAGTTCTTC
TRBV2	.	.	TRBJ2-4	CASSARPTSKNIQYF	TGTGCCAGCAGCGCCCGCCCCACATCCAAAAACATTCAGTACTTC
TRBV14	TRBD1	.	TRBJ2-7	CASSPIGQGDEQYF	TGTGCCAGCAGCCCAATCGGACAGGGGGACGAGCAGTACTTC
TRBV7-9	.	.	TRBJ1-5	CASSLSGNQPQHF	TGTGCCAGCAGCTTATCAGGGAATCAGCCCCAGCATTTT
TRBV5-6	.	.	TRBJ2-7	CASSLLAGPDYEQYF	TGTGCCAGCAGCCTCCTGGCGGGACCCGACTACGAGCAGTACTTC
TRBV28	.	.	TRBJ2-1	CASSPGLNYNEQFF	TGTGCCAGCAGTCCTGGACTAAATTACAATGAGCAGTTCTTC
TRBV5-5	TRBD1	.	TRBJ1-2	CASSTGQGAQGYTF	TGTGCCAGCAGCACGGGACAGGGGGCGCAAGGCTACACCTTC
TRBV28	TRBD1	.	TRBJ2-7	CASSSRQGSGYEQYF	TGTGCCAGCAGTTCTCGACAGGGCTCGGGCTACGAGCAGTACTTC
TRBV18	TRBD1	few	TRBJ2-7	CASSPPEGQGAEQYF	TGTGCCAGCTCACCGCCGGAGGGACAGGGTGCCGAGCAGTACTTC
TRBV5-1	.	.	TRBJ1-4	CASSLGASLEKLFF	TGCGCCAGCAGCTTGGGGGCAAGCCTTGAAAAACTGTTTTTT
TRBV12-5	.	once	TRBJ1-3	CASVLTYRSGNTIYF	TGTGCTAGTGTCCTGACTTACCGCTCTGGAAACACCATATATTTT
TRBV29-1	.	.	TRBJ2-1	CSVPRGNEQFF	TGCAGCGTACCCAGGGGTAATGAGCAGTTCTTC
TRBV5-1	.	once	TRBJ1-1	CASSMGGGLTEAFF	TGCGCCAGCAGCATGGGCGGGGGTCTGACTGAAGCTTTCTTT
TRBV7-8	TRBD2	few	TRBJ2-1	CASSLRTSGRAGNEQFF	TGTGCCAGCAGCTTAAGGACTAGCGGGAGGGCGGGGAATGAGCAGTTCTTC
TRBV5-8	.	.	TRBJ2-1	CASSLGLLYNEQFF	TGTGCCAGCAGCTTGGGTCTTCTCTACAATGAGCAGTTCTTC
TRBV9	.	.	TRBJ2-1	CASSVDSQNNEQFF	TGTGCCAGCAGCGTAGACTCTCAAAACAATGAGCAGTTCTTC
TRBV5-4	TRBD2	.	TRBJ2-7	CASSHGGGLNYEQYF	TGTGCCAGCAGTCATGGCGGGGGGCTCAACTACGAGCAGTACTTC
TRBV27	TRBD2	.	TRBJ2-1	CASSLRSRLAGIYNEQFF	TGTGCCAGCAGTTTAAGGTCCCGTCTAGCGGGTATCTACAATGAGCAGTTCTTC
TRBV5-4	TRBD1	few	TRBJ1-6	CASSNEGQYNSPLHF	TGTGCCAGCAGCAACGAGGGACAGTATAATTCACCCCTCCACTTT
TRBV5-1	.	few	TRBJ1-1	CASSLEGGGTEAFF	TGCGCCAGCAGCTTGGAGGGAGGGGGCACTGAAGCTTTCTTT
TRBV28	TRBD1	.	TRBJ2-3	CASSLDRGQDTQYF	TGTGCCAGCAGTTTAGACAGGGGGCAAGATACGCAGTATTTT
TRBV2	TRBD1	few	TRBJ1-5	CASSGEGTGVGQPQHF	TGTGCCAGCAGTGGGGAAGGGACAGGTGTAGGTCAGCCCCAGCATTTT
TRBV4-3	TRBD2	few	TRBJ2-1	CASSQEGASGRSSYNEQFF	TGCGCCAGCAGCCAAGAAGGGGCTAGCGGGAGGAGCTCCTACAATGAGCAGTTCTTC
TRBV9	.	.	TRBJ1-5	CASSVGSGDNQPQHF	TGTGCCAGCAGCGTAGGGTCAGGGGATAATCAGCCCCAGCATTTT
TRBV7-9	.	.	TRBJ2-2	CASSLEPTNTGELFF	TGTGCCAGCAGCTTGGAGCCTACGAACACCGGGGAGCTGTTTTTT
TRBV7-7	.	.	TRBJ2-1	CASSLAGQYNEQFF	TGTGCTAGCAGCTTAGCGGGACAGTACAATGAGCAGTTCTTC
TRBV30	.	.	TRBJ2-2	CAWNGNTGELFF	TGTGCCTGGAACGGGAACACCGGGGAGCTGTTTTTT
TRBV28	TRBD1	few	TRBJ2-1	CASSIQGTSYNEQFF	TGTGCCAGCAGCATACAGGGGACCTCCTACAATGAGCAGTTCTTC
TRBV6-5	TRBD2	few	TRBJ2-5	CASSYSGTSRETQYF	TGTGCCAGCAGTTACTCGGGGACTAGCAGGGAGACCCAGTACTTC
TRBV28	.	.	TRBJ2-7	CASRGLTEQYF	TGTGCCAGCAGAGGACTCACCGAGCAGTACTTC
TRBV6-1	TRBD2	few	TRBJ2-2	CASISGRATGELFF	TGTGCCAGCATTAGCGGGAGGGCCACCGGGGAGCTGTTTTTT
TRBV27	TRBD2	.	TRBJ2-1	CASSPLGSGRPYNEQFF	TGTGCCAGCAGTCCCCTGGGTAGCGGGAGGCCTTACAATGAGCAGTTCTTC
TRBV29-1	TRBD1	.	TRBJ2-3	CSVEGSDRGPTDTQYF	TGCAGCGTTGAAGGGTCGGACAGGGGGCCGACAGATACGCAGTATTTT
TRBV19	TRBD1	.	TRBJ1-5	CASSIRQGFSNQPQHF	TGTGCCAGTAGTATTAGACAGGGGTTTAGCAATCAGCCCCAGCATTTT
TRBV18	.	few	TRBJ2-7	CATSGGLALGEQYF	TGTGCCACCTCCGGCGGGTTGGCCCTAGGCGAGCAGTACTTC
TRBV6-6	.	.	TRBJ1-5	CASSYRGRPDQPQHF	TGTGCCAGCAGTTACAGGGGCCGCCCCGATCAGCCCCAGCATTTT
TRBV29-1	TRBD1	.	TRBJ2-1	CSAAGLYGTGLNNEQFF	TGCAGCGCCGCTGGACTATACGGGACAGGGCTTAACAATGAGCAGTTCTTC
TRBV28	.	few	TRBJ2-5	CASRPEVHQETQYF	TGTGCCAGCAGACCAGAGGTACACCAAGAGACCCAGTACTTC
TRBV10-3	.	few	TRBJ1-3	CAISESPGGTIYF	TGTGCCATCAGTGAGTCCCCGGGAGGCACCATATATTTT
TRBV18	.	.	TRBJ2-7	CASSYTRNEQYF	TGTGCCAGCTCGTATACAAGAAACGAGCAGTACTTC
TRBV9	.	.	TRBJ1-3	CASSGTVGNTIYF	TGTGCCAGCAGCGGGACAGTTGGAAACACCATATATTTT
TRBV4-1	.	.	TRBJ2-1	CASSQDIARYNEQFF	TGCGCCAGCAGCCAAGATATCGCCAGGTACAATGAGCAGTTCTTC
TRBV7-6	TRBD1	.	TRBJ2-3	CASSLGQGSDTQYF	TGTGCCAGCAGCTTAGGACAGGGATCAGATACGCAGTATTTT
TRBV9	.	.	TRBJ2-1	CASSPAVNSVGSYNEQFF	TGTGCCAGCAGCCCAGCGGTAAATAGCGTGGGCTCCTACAATGAGCAGTTCTTC